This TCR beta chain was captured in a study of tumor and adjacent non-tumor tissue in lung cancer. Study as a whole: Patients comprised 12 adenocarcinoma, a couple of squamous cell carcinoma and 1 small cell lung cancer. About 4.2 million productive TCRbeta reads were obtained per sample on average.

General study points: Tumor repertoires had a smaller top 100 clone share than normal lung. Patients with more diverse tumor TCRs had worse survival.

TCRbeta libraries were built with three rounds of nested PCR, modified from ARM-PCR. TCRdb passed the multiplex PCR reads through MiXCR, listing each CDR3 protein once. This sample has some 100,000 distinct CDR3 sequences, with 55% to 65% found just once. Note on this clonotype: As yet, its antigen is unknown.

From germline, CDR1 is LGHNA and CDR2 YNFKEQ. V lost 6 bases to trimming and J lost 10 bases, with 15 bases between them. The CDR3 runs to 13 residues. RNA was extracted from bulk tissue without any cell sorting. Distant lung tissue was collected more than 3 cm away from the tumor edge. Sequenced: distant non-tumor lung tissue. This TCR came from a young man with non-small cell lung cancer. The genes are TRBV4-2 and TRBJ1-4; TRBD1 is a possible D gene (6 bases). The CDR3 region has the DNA TGTGCCAGCAGGCAGACAGAGGGGGGAAAACTGTTTTTT. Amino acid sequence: CASRQTEGGKLFF.